This TCR beta chain originates from a study of T cells in Graves' hyperthyroidism and ophthalmopathy. Points from the study as a whole: In the blood, most expanded thyroid clonotypes above 0.001 appeared as well.

Subjects with ophthalmopathy showed a Clinical Activity Score no lower than 3, a NOSPECS grade no lower than 4, and a duration shorter than 3 months. PBMCs stemmed from approximately 9.1 ml fresh peripheral blood. This CDR3 is built from 13 residues. V was trimmed by 5 bases and J by 7 bases, leaving 12 bases between them. Per germline, CDR1 DFQATT and CDR2 SNEGSKA (reference sequence). This clonotype was found many times. Its antigen is as yet unknown. The investigators amplified TCR beta CDR3 regions from RNA transcripts. The HTBI set primed first-round TCR CDR3 RT-PCR. TCRdb re-called the multiplex PCR reads through MiXCR, storing one row per CDR3 protein. This table has approximately 620,000 distinct CDR3 sequences, about a sixth appearing once.

The sequence was collected from a woman aged 40 to 50 with Graves' ophthalmopathy. Sequenced material: blood. This sequence joins TRBV20-1 and TRBJ1-6; D might be TRBD1 (6 bases). This CDR3 reads CSASGQPNSPLHF. DNA of the CDR3: TGCAGTGCTTCAGGACAGCCCAATTCACCCCTCCACTTT.